The 5 T cell receptor beta chains below all came from one sample that was sequenced in a study of blood T cell repertoires in COVID-19 (TCRdb year 2020). Preparation of the library involved the immunoSEQ multiplex PCR assay. TCRdb mirrors the immuneACCESS table, restricted to in-frame sequences. Some clones are absent from its copies; in checked studies, under half trace to an unresolved V gene, and the reason for the others is unknown. Recorded for this sample are just over 300,000 clones; 89% of them occurred a single time. The biggest ten clones account for approximately 1.8% of the sample. Sequencing was done on a sample of peripheral blood. These receptors came from a woman aged 30 to 39 with COVID-19, enrolled during active disease.

The V and J genes are TRBV28 and TRBJ1-2; D unclear. Germline V gene sequence: CDR1 MDHEN, CDR2 SYDVKM. Trimming cost V 1 base and J 7 bases, with 10 bases left between them. This CDR3 contains 13 residues. CDR3: CASSLLGSRGYTF. Written as DNA, the CDR3 is TGTGCCAGCAGTTTATTGGGCAGTCGTGGCTACACCTTC.

The gene calls are TRBV3-1 (or the pseudogene TRBV3-2) and TRBJ2-4, with 9 bases aligning to TRBD2. Germline assignment: CDR1 LGHDT and CDR2 YNNKEL (reference sequence). The V segment lost 1 base and the J segment 9 bases; nucleotides outside the gene matches: 10. The CDR3 runs to 16 residues. This CDR3 is CASSQGEASGVPIQYF. CDR3 bases: TGTGCCAGCAGCCAAGGAGAGGCTAGCGGGGTCCCCATTCAGTACTTC.

The genes are TRBV6-5 and TRBJ1-2; D possibly corresponds to TRBD1 (5 bases). The CDR3 loop spans 13 amino acids. Trimming shortened V by 6 bases and J by 6 bases, and 14 bases separated the two germline ends. The germline CDR1 and CDR2 sequences are MNHEY and SVGAGI. In DNA form, the CDR3 reads TGTGCCAGCAGCAGGGTTTCGTTGGATGGCTACACCTTC. Translating gives CASSRVSLDGYTF.

The chain recombines TRBV5-6 with TRBJ1-6, with no clear D. The CDR3 length is 14 residues. Per germline, CDR1 SGHDT and CDR2 YYEEEE. V was cut by 1 base and J by 0 bases, with 2 bases left in between. CDR3 coding DNA: TGTGCCAGCAGCTTGCGCTCCTATAATTCACCCCTCCACTTT. Encoded protein: CASSLRSYNSPLHF. Complete variable domain (other parts from reference TRBV5-6 and TRBJ1-6): DAGVTQSPTHLIKTRGQQVTLRCSPKSGHDTVSWYQQALGQGPQFIFQYYEEEERQRGNFPDRFSGHQFPNYSSELNVNALLLGDSALYLCASSLRSYNSPLHFGNGTRLTVT.

About this clone: The sample holds other DNA sequences that translate to the same CDR3. The chain is built from TRBV29-1 and TRBJ2-5, with 10 bases lining up with TRBD1. The CDR3 contains 13 residues. J gave up 4 bases and V 4 bases, and 3 bases lay outside the gene matches. The germline V gene has CDR1 SQVTM and CDR2 ANQGSEA. The CDR3 sequence is CSVGGTGVETQYF. The CDR3, as DNA: TGCAGCGTTGGAGGGACAGGGGTAGAGACCCAGTACTTC.